Detailed here is one T cell receptor beta chain. Its antigen is unknown. This record comes from a study of blood T cells in healthy people across ages. Notes on the study in general: Unsorted PBMCs prevented conclusive naive versus antigen-experienced comparison.

Germline CDR1 GTSNPN, CDR2 SVGIG (reference sequence). This CDR3 comprises 13 residues. V lost 2 bases to trimming and J lost 2 bases, with 9 bases between them. Using a J-beta primer mix together with a sample-barcoded 5' primer, a second PCR was run for roughly 7 to 12 cycles. TCRdb fed the 5' RACE reads into MiXCR, producing one record per CDR3 protein. The sample has about 900,000 distinct CDR3 sequences, about 48% seen once. The TCR originated in a man between 25 and 39 years old in good health. The V gene is TRBV30, the J gene TRBJ1-2; a weak D match, TRBD1 (5 bases). Material: blood. The CDR3 protein is CAWSREGNYGYTF. CDR3 nucleotides: TGTGCCTGGAGTCGTGAGGGGAACTATGGCTACACCTTC.